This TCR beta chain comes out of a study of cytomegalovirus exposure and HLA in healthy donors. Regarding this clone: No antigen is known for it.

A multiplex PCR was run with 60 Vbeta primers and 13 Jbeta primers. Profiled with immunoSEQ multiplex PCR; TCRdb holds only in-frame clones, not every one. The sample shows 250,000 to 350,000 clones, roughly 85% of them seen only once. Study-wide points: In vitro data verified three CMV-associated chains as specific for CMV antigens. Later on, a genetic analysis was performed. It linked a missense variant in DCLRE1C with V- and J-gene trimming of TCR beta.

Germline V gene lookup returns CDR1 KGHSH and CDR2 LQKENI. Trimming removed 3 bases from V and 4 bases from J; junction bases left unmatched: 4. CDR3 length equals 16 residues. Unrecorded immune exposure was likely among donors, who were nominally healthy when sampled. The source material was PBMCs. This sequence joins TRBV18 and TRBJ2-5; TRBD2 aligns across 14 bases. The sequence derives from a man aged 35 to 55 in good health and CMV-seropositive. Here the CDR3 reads CASSPGLAGEGETQYF. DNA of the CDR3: TGTGCCAGCTCACCGGGACTAGCGGGAGAGGGAGAGACCCAGTACTTC.